Below are 20 T cell receptor beta chains sequenced from a single sample in a study of CD8+ T cells in alopecia areata. RNA, once extracted, was reverse transcribed into cDNA for use as the sequencing template. Profiled with immunoSEQ multiplex PCR; TCRdb holds only in-frame clones, not every one. Here the sample spans some 44,000 clones, roughly 92% being singletons. The treatment: oral pan-JAK inhibitor, 5-10 mg twice daily. The source was CD8+ T cells sorted from blood, collected at week 24, from a patient treated with tofacitinib. These receptors came from a human donor with alopecia areata.

The chain uses TRBV14 and TRBJ2-7; D may be TRBD1 (6 bases). The germline V gene encodes CDR1 SGHDN and CDR2 FVKESK. The CDR3 extends over 14 amino acids. Trimming left V 0 bases short and J 3 bases short, with 9 bases between. CDR3: CASSQEGDNYEQYF. CDR3 nucleotides: TGTGCCAGCAGCCAAGAGGGGGACAACTACGAGCAGTACTTC.

V is TRBV19 and J is TRBJ1-6; D unresolved. Germline assignment: CDR1 LNHDA and CDR2 SQIVND (reference sequence). The CDR3 extends over 15 amino acids. Trimming removed 1 base at V and 8 bases at J, with 12 bases between. The CDR3 DNA reads as TGTGCCAGTAGTATAGTGAACGATGGGCATTCACCCCTCCACTTT. It yields the protein CASSIVNDGHSPLHF.

V and J are TRBV27 and TRBJ2-4, with D hard to call. CDR3 length: 14 residues. Trimming removed 6 bases at V and 1 base at J, with 10 bases between. Germline CDR1 and CDR2: MNHEY and SMNVEV (reference sequence). The CDR3 sequence: CASSPRRAKNIQYF. The CDR3, as DNA: TGTGCCAGCAGCCCCCGCCGGGCCAAAAACATTCAGTACTTC.

The rearrangement links TRBV7-8 to TRBJ2-5; D is undetermined. The tail of the sequence fits TRBJ2-7 better, so the J call may be wrong. The CDR3 contains 14 residues. Germline assignment: CDR1 SGHVS and CDR2 FQNEAQ. The CDR3 loop reads CASSLEHPDYEQYF. CDR3 in DNA: TGTGCCAGCAGCTTAGAGCACCCAGACTACGAGCAGTACTTC.

This chain joins TRBV7-2 and TRBJ2-7; TRBD2 is a possible D gene (6 bases). CDR1 and CDR2 (germline): SGHTA, FQGNSA. V shed 4 bases and J shed 4 bases, with 11 bases lying between them. The CDR3 contains 13 residues. The DNA of the CDR3 is TGTGCCAGCAGCTGGACTACGGGGTACGAGCAGTACTTC. Encoded protein: CASSWTTGYEQYF.

The V gene is TRBV7-9, the J gene TRBJ2-7; possible D gene TRBD2, 5 bases. The CDR3 consists of 15 residues. Germline CDR1 reads SEHNR; CDR2 reads FQNEAQ (reference sequence). Trimming shortened V by 5 bases and J by 0 bases, and 14 bases separated the two germline ends. CDR3 protein: CASSPRGSFSYEQYF. For the CDR3, the DNA is TGTGCCAGCAGCCCGAGAGGGTCCTTCTCCTACGAGCAGTACTTC.

The CDR3 bases are TGTGCCAGCAGTCCGGGTTACTACGAGCAGTACTTC. This gives the protein CASSPGYYEQYF. The J gene is TRBJ2-7, the V gene TRBV27; D unresolved. Trimming left V 5 bases short and J 3 bases short, with 8 bases between. The CDR3 is 12 residues long. Per germline, CDR1 MNHEY and CDR2 SMNVEV (reference sequence).

The chain combines TRBV27 with TRBJ1-2; 9 bases agree with TRBD1. The length of the CDR3 is 15 residues. Losses at the gene ends were 2 bases for V and 8 bases for J; bases not matched to a gene: 9. The germline V gene encodes CDR1 MNHEY and CDR2 SMNVEV (reference sequence). The CDR3 sequence: CASSLGMGQGGGYTF. CDR3 sequence (DNA): TGTGCCAGCAGTTTAGGGATGGGACAGGGCGGCGGCTACACCTTC.

The chain uses TRBV19 and TRBJ1-2, with D tentatively TRBD1 (5 bases). The CDR3 is 13 amino acids. V lost 7 bases and J lost 8, with 17 bases in between. Germline V gives CDR1 LNHDA, CDR2 SQIVND (reference sequence). CDR3 loop: CASNPGSVYGYTF. DNA of the CDR3: TGTGCCAGTAATCCAGGGTCGGTTTACGGCTACACCTTC.

The V and J genes are TRBV7-9 and TRBJ2-6; 9 nucleotides agree with TRBD1. V was pared by 7 bases and J by 0 bases, with 7 bases of the junction left unmatched. This CDR3 region has 17 residues. Per germline, CDR1 SEHNR and CDR2 FQNEAQ (reference sequence). CDR3 coding DNA: TGTGCCAGCAAGTCGGGACAGGGCGCCTCTGGGGCCAACGTCCTGACTTTC. This codes for CASKSGQGASGANVLTF.

V usage is TRBV27 and J usage is TRBJ1-5; D gene ambiguous. The CDR3 has 15 amino acids. Germline CDR1 is MNHEY and CDR2 is SMNVEV (reference sequence). The germline V and J ends were trimmed by 10 bases and 0 bases, with 16 bases remaining between them. The DNA of the CDR3 is TGTGCCACCCAAGTACGATTCTATAGCAATCAGCCCCAGCATTTT. It is translated as CATQVRFYSNQPQHF.

About this clone itself: Germline and junction disagree at one end, which may indicate a read error. The rearrangement links TRBV27 to TRBJ2-1; D gene unclear. The CDR3 runs to 11 residues. The V gene's germline CDR1 is MNHEY and CDR2 SMNVEV (reference sequence). In DNA form, the CDR3 reads TGTGCCAGCATTTTAGCAAGTGAGCAGTTCTTC. Translation: CASILASEQFF.

This clone was picked up a small number of times. The gene calls are TRBV5-1 and TRBJ2-1; D gene ambiguous. This CDR3 is built from 11 residues. V gave up 0 bases and J gave up 7 bases, with 2 bases separating them. Per the germline V gene, CDR1 is SGHRS and CDR2 is YFSETQ. CDR3 amino acids: CASSLGNEQFF. In DNA form, the CDR3 reads TGCGCCAGCAGCTTGGGGAATGAGCAGTTCTTC. Complete variable domain (other parts from reference TRBV5-1 and TRBJ2-1): KAGVTQTPRYLIKTRGQQVTLSCSPISGHRSVSWYQQTPGQGLQFLFEYFSETQRNKGNFPGRFSGRQFSNSRSEMNVSTLELGDSALYLCASSLGNEQFFGPGTRLTVL.

The V and J genes are TRBV14 and TRBJ2-1; D may match TRBD1 or TRBD2 (5 bases each). Between the trimmed V and J ends, which lost 1 base and 6 bases, there was a span of 16 bases. The V gene's germline CDR1 is SGHDN and CDR2 FVKESK. This CDR3 is 16 amino acids long. CDR3 nucleotides: TGTGCCAGCAGCCAAGCCTCGGGGCCGCCGGGCAATGAGCAGTTCTTC. Translation gives CASSQASGPPGNEQFF.

The gene calls are TRBV2 and TRBJ2-5, with 11 bases fitting TRBD2. Germline-derived CDR1 and CDR2 are SNHLY and FYNNEI. The CDR3 has 17 residues. Trimming removed 8 bases from V and 2 bases from J; junction bases left unmatched: 13. The CDR3 reads CASRTEVAGGRQETQYF. For the CDR3, the DNA is TGTGCCAGCCGGACAGAAGTAGCGGGGGGGCGGCAAGAGACCCAGTACTTC.

This sequence joins TRBV7-9 and TRBJ1-5; D ambiguous. CDR1 SEHNR and CDR2 FQNEAQ come from the germline V gene (reference sequence). Between the trimmed V and J ends, which lost 5 bases and 6 bases, there was a span of 8 bases. The CDR3 extends over 12 amino acids. CDR3 region: CASSAGFQPQHF. The CDR3 coding sequence is TGTGCCAGCAGCGCAGGTTTTCAGCCCCAGCATTTT.

The V call is TRBV21-1, the J call TRBJ1-1; the tabulated D call, TRBD1, remains unverified against the DNA. TRBV21-1 is flagged as a pseudogene. The CDR3 has 17 residues. The CDR3 DNA follows: TGTGCCAGCAGCAAAAAGCAGGGGGACGTTGTGGGCACTGAAGCTTTCTTT. Protein: CASSKKQGDVVGTEAFF.

This chain links TRBV28 with TRBJ1-2; no clear D gene. CDR3 length: 14 amino acids. Trimming removed 1 base from V and 5 bases from J, with 11 bases in between. The germline CDR1 and CDR2 sequences are MDHEN and SYDVKM. The CDR3 reads CASSLFSGFYGYTF. DNA for the CDR3: TGTGCCAGCAGTTTATTCTCCGGATTTTATGGCTACACCTTC.

CDR3 amino acids: CASSQDRGDSNTGELFF. CDR3 coding DNA: TGCGCCAGCAGCCAAGATAGGGGGGACAGCAACACCGGGGAGCTGTTTTTT. V and J are TRBV4-3 and TRBJ2-2; D may be TRBD1 (7 bases). Deletions cut 0 bases from V and 2 bases from J, with 13 bases between. CDR3 size: 17 residues. Germline loops: CDR1 LGHNA, CDR2 YSLEER.

The J gene is TRBJ2-7, the V gene TRBV10-2, with TRBD1 matching over 8 bases. This CDR3 has 13 residues. V lost 6 bases and J lost 2; bases outside the gene matches: 3. The germline V gene encodes CDR1 WSHSY and CDR2 SAAADI. CDR3 coding DNA: TGCGCCAGCAGGCAGACAGGGGCCTACGAGCAGTACTTC. Protein sequence: CASRQTGAYEQYF.